This TCR beta chain was recovered during a study of T cells in Graves' hyperthyroidism and ophthalmopathy. Looking at the study overall: Specimen type is peripheral blood, collected at initial diagnosis prior to any treatment.

General observations from the study: Within blood appeared most thyroid clonotypes that had expanded above 0.001.

Regions amplified from RNA transcripts were the TCR beta CDR3 regions. HTBI primers were used for first-round RT-PCR of the TCR CDR3. TCRdb reprocessed the multiplex PCR reads via MiXCR and lists one record per CDR3 protein. The sample includes around 440,000 distinct CDR3 sequences, about 15% seen only once; the top ten take around 14%. This clonotype has only a few counts. Antigen specificity is unknown. The sample consisted of blood. The sequence was collected from a woman younger than 35 with Graves' hyperthyroidism.

The CDR3: CASSTAGVGLALTDTQYF. For the CDR3, the DNA is TGTGCCAGCAGCACAGCAGGGGTGGGATTAGCTCTTACAGATACGCAGTATTTT. The chain carries TRBV6-2 or TRBV6-3 and TRBJ2-3; a possible D gene is TRBD1 (6 bases). CDR1 is MNHEY, CDR2 SVGEGT, per germline. V was trimmed by 6 bases and J by 3 bases, leaving 25 bases between them. The CDR3 totals 18 residues.